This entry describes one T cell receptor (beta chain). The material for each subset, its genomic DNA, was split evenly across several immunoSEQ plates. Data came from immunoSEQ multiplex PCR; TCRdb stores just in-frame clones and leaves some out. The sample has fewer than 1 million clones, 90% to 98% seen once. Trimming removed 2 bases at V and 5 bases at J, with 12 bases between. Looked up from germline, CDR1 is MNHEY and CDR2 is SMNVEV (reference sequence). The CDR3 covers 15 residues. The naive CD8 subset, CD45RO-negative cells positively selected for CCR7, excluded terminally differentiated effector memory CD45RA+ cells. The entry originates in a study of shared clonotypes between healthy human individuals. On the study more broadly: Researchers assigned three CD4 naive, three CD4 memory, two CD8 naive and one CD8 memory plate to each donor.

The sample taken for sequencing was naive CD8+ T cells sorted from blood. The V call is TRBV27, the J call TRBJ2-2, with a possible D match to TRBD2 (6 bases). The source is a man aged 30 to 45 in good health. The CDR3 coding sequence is TGTGCCAGCAGTTTACGGGGGAGAAGTACCGGGGAGCTGTTTTTT. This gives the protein CASSLRGRSTGELFF.